This T cell receptor beta chain was found in a study of human T cells and chemical hapten exposure. Study background: Small volume differences among pooled libraries mainly caused per-sample TCR yield variation.

It was the library that attached unique molecular identifiers to individual cDNA molecules. Original analysis: Ranging from about 20,000 to 750,000, TCR counts per sample had a median value of approximately 97,000. TCRdb passed the 5' RACE reads through MiXCR, listing each CDR3 protein once. The V and J calls were determined by TCRdb, not by the authors. The repertoire consists of tens of thousands of distinct CDR3 sequences, with 7.7% occurring once and the leading ten covering around 2.3%. The table lists this clonotype with a few counts. The germline CDR1 and CDR2 sequences are LGHDT and YNNKEL (reference sequence). The length of the CDR3 is 13 residues. The V gene lost 0 bases and the J gene lost 8 bases, with 10 bases spanning the gap. Extraction yielded total RNA from whole blood (unfractionated).

The receptor was derived from a male donor in good health. The chain uses TRBV3-1 and TRBJ1-2; D unresolved. The CDR3 is CASSQDMAGGYTF. The DNA of the CDR3 is TGTGCCAGCAGCCAAGATATGGCAGGAGGCTACACCTTC. The full variable domain, with the rest looked up from reference TRBV3-1 and TRBJ1-2, is DTAVSQTPKYLVTQMGNDKSIKCEQNLGHDTMYWYKQDSKKFLKIMFSYNNKELIINETVPNRFSPKSPDKAHLNLHINSLELGDSAVYFCASSQDMAGGYTFGSGTRLTVV.